A selection of T cell receptor beta chains follows, all from one sample in a study of sequential checkpoint blockade in melanoma. Some clones are missing from TCRdb's copy, which holds only in-frame ones; the method was immunoSEQ multiplex PCR. The repertoire holds about 18,000 clones, 50% to 65% seen once, with around 17% in the top ten. This specimen was CD8+ T cells sorted from blood (inferred from file names), taken from a patient given nivolumab and ipilimumab in sequence. Source of these receptors: a human donor with melanoma. Each CDR3 is given with its conserved first and last residue. A D gene is named only where the DNA matches it firmly. Only part of the rows carry a size: once, few, many, or a class if the clone is expanded.

>NA|TRBJ2-1|NA|TRBV6-5
TGTGCCAGCAGTTACGGGCAGCCCTACAATGAGCAGTTCTTC
CASSYGQPYNEQFF
>NA|TRBJ2-7|NA|TRBV27
TGTGCCAGCAGTTTATCGGGACACCCGAGCTCCTACGAGCAGTACTTC
CASSLSGHPSSYEQYF
>NA|TRBJ2-7|TRBD2|TRBV25-1
TGTGCCAGCAGTGTGTTGACTAGCGGTTCCTACGAGCAGTACTTC
CASSVLTSGSYEQYF
>few|TRBJ1-2|NA|TRBV2
TGTGCCAGCAGAGCGGACAGTTTCTATGGCTACACCTTC
CASRADSFYGYTF
>NA|TRBJ1-2|NA|TRBV5-3
TGTGCCAGCAGCTCTGCCCTGGGTGGAGGGGAAGGCTACACCTTC
CASSSALGGGEGYTF
>NA|TRBJ2-5|NA|TRBV6-5
TGTGCCAGCAGTTACTCCCAGGGGCAAGAGACCCAGTACTTC
CASSYSQGQETQYF
>NA|TRBJ2-7|TRBD2|TRBV6-5
TGTGCCAGCAGTTACACTAGCGGGAGTGCGTACGAGCAGTACTTC
CASSYTSGSAYEQYF
>NA|TRBJ1-6|NA|TRBV5-3
TGTGCCAGCAGCGTCATGGGCCTGGGAGTTCTCCACTTT
CASSVMGLGVLHF
>NA|TRBJ1-2|NA|TRBV28
TGTGCCAGCAGTTTATTAGGGGACTATGGCTACACCTTC
CASSLLGDYGYTF
>NA|TRBJ2-7|NA|TRBV11-2
TGTGCCAGCAGCTTAGATCTTGGGGGAGGTTACGAGCAGTACTTC
CASSLDLGGGYEQYF
>few|TRBJ2-1|TRBD2|TRBV27
TGTGCCAGCAGTTTAACTAGCGGGGGGGACCAGGAGCAGTTCTTC
CASSLTSGGDQEQFF
>NA|TRBJ1-5|NA|TRBV6-1
TGTGCCAGCAGAGAGTATAGCAATCAGCCCCAGCATTTT
CASREYSNQPQHF
>few|TRBJ1-1|TRBD1|TRBV6-5
TGTGCCAGCAGTACGCCACAGGGGCGGAACACTGAAGCTTTCTTT
CASSTPQGRNTEAFF
>NA|TRBJ1-5|TRBD1|TRBV5-8
TGTGCCAGCAGCTCAACCGGGACAGCCAAGCATTTT
CASSSTGTAKHF
>NA|TRBJ2-7|TRBD1|TRBV7-2
TGTGCCAGCAGCCTCGGGGACAGGGTGGGCGAGCAGTACTTC
CASSLGDRVGEQYF